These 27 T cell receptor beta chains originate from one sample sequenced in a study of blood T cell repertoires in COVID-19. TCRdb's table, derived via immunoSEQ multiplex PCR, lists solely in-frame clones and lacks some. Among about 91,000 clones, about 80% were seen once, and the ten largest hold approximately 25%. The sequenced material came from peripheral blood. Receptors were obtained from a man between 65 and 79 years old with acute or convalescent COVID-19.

CDR3 DNA sequence: TGTGCCAGCAGCTTGGATTGGGCAGGGGCCTCCGACGGGGAAAAACTGTTTTTT. Protein sequence: CASSLDWAGASDGEKLFF. V usage is TRBV5-8 and J usage is TRBJ1-4, with D possibly being TRBD1 (6 bases). There are 18 residues in the CDR3. In germline, CDR1 is SGHTS, CDR2 YDEGEE. V shed 0 bases and J shed 8 bases, with 23 bases lying between them.

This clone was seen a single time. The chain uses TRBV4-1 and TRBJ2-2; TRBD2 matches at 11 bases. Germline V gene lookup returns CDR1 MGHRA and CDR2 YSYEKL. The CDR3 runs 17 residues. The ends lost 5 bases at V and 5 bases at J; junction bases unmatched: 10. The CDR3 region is CASSYRIAGGSTGELFF. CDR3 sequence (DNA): TGCGCCAGCAGCTATCGAATAGCGGGAGGGTCAACCGGGGAGCTGTTTTTT.

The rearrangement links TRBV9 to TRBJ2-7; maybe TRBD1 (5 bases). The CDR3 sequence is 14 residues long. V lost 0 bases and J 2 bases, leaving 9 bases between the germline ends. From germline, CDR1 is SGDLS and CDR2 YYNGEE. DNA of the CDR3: TGTGCCAGCAGCGTAGACGCAGGGACCTACGAGCAGTACTTC. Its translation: CASSVDAGTYEQYF.

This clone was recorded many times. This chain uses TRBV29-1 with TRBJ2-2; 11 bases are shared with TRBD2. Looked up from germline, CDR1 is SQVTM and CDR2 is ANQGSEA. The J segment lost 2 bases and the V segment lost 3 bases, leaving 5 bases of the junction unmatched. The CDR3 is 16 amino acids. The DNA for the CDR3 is TGCAGCGTTGAGCTGGGGACTAGCGGAAACACCGGGGAGCTGTTTTTT. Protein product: CSVELGTSGNTGELFF.

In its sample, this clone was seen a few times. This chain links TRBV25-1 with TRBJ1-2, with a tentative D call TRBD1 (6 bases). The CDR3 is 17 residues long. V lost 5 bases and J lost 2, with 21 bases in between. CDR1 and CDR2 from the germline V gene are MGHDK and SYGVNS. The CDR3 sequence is CASSPRRGGLPNYGYTF. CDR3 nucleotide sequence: TGTGCCAGCAGTCCACGAAGGGGGGGTCTCCCGAACTATGGCTACACCTTC.

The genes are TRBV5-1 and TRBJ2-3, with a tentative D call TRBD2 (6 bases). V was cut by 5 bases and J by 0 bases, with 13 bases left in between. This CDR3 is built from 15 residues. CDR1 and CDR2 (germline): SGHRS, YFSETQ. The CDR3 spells CASRTSSVSTDTQYF. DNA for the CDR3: TGCGCCAGCAGGACGTCTAGCGTTAGCACAGATACGCAGTATTTT.

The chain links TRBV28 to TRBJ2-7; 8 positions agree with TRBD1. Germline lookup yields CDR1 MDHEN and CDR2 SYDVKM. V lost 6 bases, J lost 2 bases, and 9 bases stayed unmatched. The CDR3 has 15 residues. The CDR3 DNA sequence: TGTGCCAGCAGCCACCCACGACAGGGGCCCTACGAGCAGTACTTC. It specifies CASSHPRQGPYEQYF.

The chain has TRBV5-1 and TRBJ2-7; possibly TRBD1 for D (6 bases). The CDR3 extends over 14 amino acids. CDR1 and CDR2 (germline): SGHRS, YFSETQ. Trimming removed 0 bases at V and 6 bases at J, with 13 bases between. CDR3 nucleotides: TGCGCCAGCAGCTTGGCCGCAGGGGATCGCGAGCAGTACTTC. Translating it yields CASSLAAGDREQYF.

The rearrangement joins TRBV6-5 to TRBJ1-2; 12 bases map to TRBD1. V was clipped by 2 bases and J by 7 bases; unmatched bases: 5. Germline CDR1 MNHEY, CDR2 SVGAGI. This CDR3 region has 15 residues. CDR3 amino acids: CASSYQGQGAVGYTF. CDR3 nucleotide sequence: TGTGCCAGCAGTTACCAGGGACAGGGGGCGGTTGGCTACACCTTC.

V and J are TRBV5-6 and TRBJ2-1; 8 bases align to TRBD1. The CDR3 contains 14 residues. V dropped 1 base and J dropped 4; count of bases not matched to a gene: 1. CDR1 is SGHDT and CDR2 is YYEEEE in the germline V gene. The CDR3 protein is CASSLTGGYNEQFF. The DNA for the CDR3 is TGTGCCAGCAGCTTGACAGGGGGTTACAATGAGCAGTTCTTC.

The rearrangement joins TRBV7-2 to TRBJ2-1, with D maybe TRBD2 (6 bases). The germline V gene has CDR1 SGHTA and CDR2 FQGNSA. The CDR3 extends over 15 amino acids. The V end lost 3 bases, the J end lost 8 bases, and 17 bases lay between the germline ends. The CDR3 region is CASSFPDYGRDEQFF. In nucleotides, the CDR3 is TGTGCCAGCAGCTTCCCGGACTACGGCCGCGATGAGCAGTTCTTC.

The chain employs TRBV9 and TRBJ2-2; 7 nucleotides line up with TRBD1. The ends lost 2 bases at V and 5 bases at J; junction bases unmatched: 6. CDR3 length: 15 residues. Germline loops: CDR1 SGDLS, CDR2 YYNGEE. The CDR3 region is CASSVGTVLTGELFF. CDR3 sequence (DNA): TGTGCCAGCAGCGTGGGGACAGTTCTTACCGGGGAGCTGTTTTTT.

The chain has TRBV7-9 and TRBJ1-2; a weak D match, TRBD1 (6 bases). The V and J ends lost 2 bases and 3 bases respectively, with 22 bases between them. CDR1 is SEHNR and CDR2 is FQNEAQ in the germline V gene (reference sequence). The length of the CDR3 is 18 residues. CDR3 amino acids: CASSLPRGEAGAYYGYTF. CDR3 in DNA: TGTGCCAGCAGCTTACCCCGCGGAGAGGCAGGGGCTTACTATGGCTACACCTTC.

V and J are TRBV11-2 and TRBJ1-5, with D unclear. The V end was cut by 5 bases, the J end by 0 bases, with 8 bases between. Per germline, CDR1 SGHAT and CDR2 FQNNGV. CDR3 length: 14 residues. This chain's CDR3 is CASSQHASNQPQHF. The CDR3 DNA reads TGTGCCAGCAGCCAACACGCTAGCAATCAGCCCCAGCATTTT.

CDR3 amino acids: CATSRDLYEKLFF. The CDR3 nucleotides are TGTGCCACCAGCAGAGATCTGTATGAAAAACTGTTTTTT. The chain combines TRBV15 with TRBJ1-4; D gene unclear. Trimming removed 0 bases from V and 6 bases from J, with 5 bases in between. Germline values: CDR1 LNHNV, CDR2 YYDKDF (reference sequence). The CDR3 is 13 amino acids.

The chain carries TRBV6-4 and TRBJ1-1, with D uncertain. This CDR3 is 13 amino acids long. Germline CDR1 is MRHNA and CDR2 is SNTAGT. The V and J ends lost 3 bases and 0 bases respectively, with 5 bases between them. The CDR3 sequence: CASSEYMNTEAFF. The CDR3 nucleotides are TGTGCCAGCAGTGAATATATGAACACTGAAGCTTTCTTT.

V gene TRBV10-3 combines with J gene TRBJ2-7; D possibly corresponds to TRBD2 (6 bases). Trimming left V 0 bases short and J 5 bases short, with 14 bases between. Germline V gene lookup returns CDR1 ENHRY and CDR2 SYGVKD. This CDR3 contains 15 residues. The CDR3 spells CAISESWSGGNEQYF. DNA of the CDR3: TGTGCCATCAGTGAGTCTTGGAGTGGAGGGAACGAGCAGTACTTC.

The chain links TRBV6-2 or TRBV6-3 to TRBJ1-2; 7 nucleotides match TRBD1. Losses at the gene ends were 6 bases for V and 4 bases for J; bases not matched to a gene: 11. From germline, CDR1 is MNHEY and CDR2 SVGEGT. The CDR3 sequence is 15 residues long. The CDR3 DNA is TGTGCCAGCAGCTTATCCCGACAGGGATCCTATGGCTACACCTTC. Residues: CASSLSRQGSYGYTF.

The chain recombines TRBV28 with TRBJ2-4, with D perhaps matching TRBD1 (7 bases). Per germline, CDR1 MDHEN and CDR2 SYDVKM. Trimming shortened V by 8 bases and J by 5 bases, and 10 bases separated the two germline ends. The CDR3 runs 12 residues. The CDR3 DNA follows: TGTGCCAGCGGAGGGACAGAAAACATTCAGTACTTC. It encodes CASGGTENIQYF. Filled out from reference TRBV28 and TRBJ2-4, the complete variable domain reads DVKVTQSSRYLVKRTGEKVFLECVQDMDHENMFWYRQDPGLGLRLIYFSYDVKMKEKGDIPEGYSVSREKKERFSLILESASTNQTSMYLCASGGTENIQYFGAGTRLSVL.

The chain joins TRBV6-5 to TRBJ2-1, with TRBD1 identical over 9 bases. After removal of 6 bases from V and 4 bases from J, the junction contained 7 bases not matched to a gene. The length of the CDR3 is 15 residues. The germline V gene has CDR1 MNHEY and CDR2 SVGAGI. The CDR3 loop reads CASSQTGTGYNEQFF. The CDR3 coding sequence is TGTGCCAGCAGCCAAACCGGGACAGGGTACAATGAGCAGTTCTTC.

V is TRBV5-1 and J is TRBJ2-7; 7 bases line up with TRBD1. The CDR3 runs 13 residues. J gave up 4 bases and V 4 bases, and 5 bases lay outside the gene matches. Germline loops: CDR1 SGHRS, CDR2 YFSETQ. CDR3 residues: CASSPDRVYEQYF. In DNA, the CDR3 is TGCGCCAGCAGCCCCGACAGGGTTTACGAGCAGTACTTC.

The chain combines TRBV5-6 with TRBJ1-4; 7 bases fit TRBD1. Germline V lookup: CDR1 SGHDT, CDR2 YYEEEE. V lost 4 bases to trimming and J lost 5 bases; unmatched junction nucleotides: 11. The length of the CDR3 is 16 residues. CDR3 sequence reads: CASSESSRGLNEKLFF. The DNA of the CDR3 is TGTGCCAGCAGCGAAAGTTCCAGGGGGTTGAATGAAAAACTGTTTTTT.

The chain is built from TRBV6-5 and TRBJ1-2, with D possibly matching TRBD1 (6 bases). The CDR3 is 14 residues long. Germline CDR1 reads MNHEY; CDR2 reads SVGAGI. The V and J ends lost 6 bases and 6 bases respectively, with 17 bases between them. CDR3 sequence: CASRRQDPKDGYTF. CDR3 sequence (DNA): TGTGCCAGCAGAAGACAGGACCCCAAGGATGGCTACACCTTC.

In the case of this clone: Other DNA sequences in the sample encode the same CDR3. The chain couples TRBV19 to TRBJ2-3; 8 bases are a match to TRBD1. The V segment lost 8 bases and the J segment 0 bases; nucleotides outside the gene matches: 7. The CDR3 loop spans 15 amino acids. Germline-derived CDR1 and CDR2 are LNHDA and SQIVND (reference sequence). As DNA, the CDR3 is TGTGCCAGTTCCACGGACAGGGCAAGCACAGATACGCAGTATTTT. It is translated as CASSTDRASTDTQYF.

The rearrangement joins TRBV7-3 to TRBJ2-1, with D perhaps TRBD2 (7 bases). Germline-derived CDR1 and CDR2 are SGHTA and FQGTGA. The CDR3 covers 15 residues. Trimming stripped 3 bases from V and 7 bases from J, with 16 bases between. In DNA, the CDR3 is TGTGCCAGCAGCTTTCAGGGGAGGGGATTGAATGAGCAGTTCTTC. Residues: CASSFQGRGLNEQFF. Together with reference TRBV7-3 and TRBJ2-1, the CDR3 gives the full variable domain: GAGVSQTPSNKVTEKGKYVELRCDPISGHTALYWYRQSLGQGPEFLIYFQGTGAADDSGLPNDRFFAVRPEGSVSTLKIQRTERGDSAVYLCASSFQGRGLNEQFFGPGTRLTVL.

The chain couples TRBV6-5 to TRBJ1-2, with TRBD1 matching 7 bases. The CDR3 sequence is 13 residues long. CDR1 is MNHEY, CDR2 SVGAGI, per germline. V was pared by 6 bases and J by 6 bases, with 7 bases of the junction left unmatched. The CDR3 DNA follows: TGTGCCAGCAGAACTACAGGGGAGGATGGCTACACCTTC. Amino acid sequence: CASRTTGEDGYTF.

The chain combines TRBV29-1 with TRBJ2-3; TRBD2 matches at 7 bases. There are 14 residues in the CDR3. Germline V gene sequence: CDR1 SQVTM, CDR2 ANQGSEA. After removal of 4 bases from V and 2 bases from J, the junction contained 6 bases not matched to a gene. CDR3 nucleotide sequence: TGCAGCGTTGGGACCGGGACTACCACAGATACGCAGTATTTT. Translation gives CSVGTGTTTDTQYF.